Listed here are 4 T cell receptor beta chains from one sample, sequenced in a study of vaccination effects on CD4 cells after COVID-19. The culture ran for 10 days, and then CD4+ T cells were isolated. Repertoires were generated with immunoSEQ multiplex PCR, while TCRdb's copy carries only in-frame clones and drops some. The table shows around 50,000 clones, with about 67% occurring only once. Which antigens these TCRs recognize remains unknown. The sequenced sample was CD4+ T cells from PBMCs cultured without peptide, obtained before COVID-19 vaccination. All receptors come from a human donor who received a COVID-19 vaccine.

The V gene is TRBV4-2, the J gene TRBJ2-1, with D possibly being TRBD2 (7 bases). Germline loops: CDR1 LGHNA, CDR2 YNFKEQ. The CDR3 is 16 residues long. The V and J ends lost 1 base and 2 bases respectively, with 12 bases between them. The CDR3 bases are TGTGCCAGCAGCCAAGCGGAGGGGGGGCCCTACAATGAGCAGTTCTTC. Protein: CASSQAEGGPYNEQFF.

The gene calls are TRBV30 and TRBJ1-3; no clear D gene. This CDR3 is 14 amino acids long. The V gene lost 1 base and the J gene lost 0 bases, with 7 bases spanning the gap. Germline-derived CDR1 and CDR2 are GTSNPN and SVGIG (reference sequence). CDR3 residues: CAWSERLSGNTIYF. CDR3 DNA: TGTGCCTGGAGTGAAAGACTCTCTGGAAACACCATATATTTT.

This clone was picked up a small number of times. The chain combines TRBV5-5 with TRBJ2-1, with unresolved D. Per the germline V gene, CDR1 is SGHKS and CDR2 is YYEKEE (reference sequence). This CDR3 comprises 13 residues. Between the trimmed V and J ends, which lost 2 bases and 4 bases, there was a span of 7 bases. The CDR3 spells CASSFDIYNEQFF. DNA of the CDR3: TGTGCCAGCAGCTTCGATATTTACAATGAGCAGTTCTTC. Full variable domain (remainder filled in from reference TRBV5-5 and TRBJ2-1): DAGVTQSPTHLIKTRGQQVTLRCSPISGHKSVSWYQQVLGQGPQFIFQYYEKEERGRGNFPDRFSARQFPNYSSELNVNALLLGDSALYLCASSFDIYNEQFFGPGTRLTVL.

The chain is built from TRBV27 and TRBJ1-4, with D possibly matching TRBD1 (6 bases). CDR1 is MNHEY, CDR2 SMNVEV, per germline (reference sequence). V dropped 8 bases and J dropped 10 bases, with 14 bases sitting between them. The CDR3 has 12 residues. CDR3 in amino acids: CASGVSQGKLFF. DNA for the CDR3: TGTGCCAGCGGGGTCTCACAGGGAAAACTGTTTTTT.